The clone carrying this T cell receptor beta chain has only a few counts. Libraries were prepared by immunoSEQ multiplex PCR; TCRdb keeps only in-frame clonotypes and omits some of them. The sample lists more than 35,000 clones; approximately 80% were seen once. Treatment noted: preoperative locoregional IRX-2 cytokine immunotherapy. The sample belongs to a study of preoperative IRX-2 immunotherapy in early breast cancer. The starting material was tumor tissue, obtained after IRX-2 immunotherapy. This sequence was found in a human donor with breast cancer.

CDR3 sequence reads: CASSLLGRPYSGNTIYF. CDR3 nucleotides: TGTGCCAGCAGCTTACTGGGACGGCCTTACTCTGGAAACACCATATATTTT. The chain is built from TRBV11-3 and TRBJ1-3; TRBD1 might be the D (5 bases). Trimming shortened V by 2 bases and J by 0 bases, and 14 bases separated the two germline ends. Germline loops: CDR1 SGHNT, CDR2 YENEEA. The CDR3 is 17 residues long.